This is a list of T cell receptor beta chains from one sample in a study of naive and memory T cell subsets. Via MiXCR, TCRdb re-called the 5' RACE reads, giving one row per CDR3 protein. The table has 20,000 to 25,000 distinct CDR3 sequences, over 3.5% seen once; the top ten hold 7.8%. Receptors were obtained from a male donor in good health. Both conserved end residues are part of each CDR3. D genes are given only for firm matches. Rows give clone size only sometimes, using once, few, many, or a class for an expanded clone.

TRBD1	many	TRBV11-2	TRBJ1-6	CASSLDRDRGSYNSPLHF	TGTGCCAGCAGCTTAGATCGGGACAGGGGGTCCTATAATTCACCCCTCCACTTT
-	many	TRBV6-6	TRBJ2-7	CASSYSAVSYEQYF	TGTGCCAGCAGTTACTCGGCCGTCTCCTACGAGCAGTACTTC
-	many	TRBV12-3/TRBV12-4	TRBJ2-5	CASSLATLKGQETQYF	TGTGCCAGCAGCTTGGCAACCCTTAAGGGCCAAGAGACCCAGTACTTC
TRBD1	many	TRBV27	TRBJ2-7	CASSLRDSYEQYF	TGTGCCAGCAGTTTAAGGGACAGCTACGAGCAGTACTTC
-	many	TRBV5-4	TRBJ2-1	CASSSQSSGNEQFF	TGTGCCAGCAGCTCTCAGTCGAGCGGCAATGAGCAGTTCTTC
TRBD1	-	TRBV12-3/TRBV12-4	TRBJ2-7	CASTKNLGQETYEQYF	TGTGCCAGCACCAAAAACCTAGGACAGGAGACTTACGAGCAGTACTTC
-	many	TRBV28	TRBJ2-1	CASSRGQHNEQFF	TGTGCCAGCAGTAGGGGTCAACACAATGAGCAGTTCTTC
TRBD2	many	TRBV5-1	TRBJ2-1	CASSLNSGGSYNEQFF	TGCGCCAGCAGCTTGAATAGCGGGGGCTCCTACAATGAGCAGTTCTTC
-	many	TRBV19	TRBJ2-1	CASHPRRYSFSYNEQFF	TGTGCCAGTCACCCGAGGCGGTATTCATTCTCCTACAATGAGCAGTTCTTC
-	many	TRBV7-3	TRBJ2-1	CASSFSGESYNEQFF	TGTGCCAGCAGCTTTTCGGGTGAATCCTACAATGAGCAGTTCTTC
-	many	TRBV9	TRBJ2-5	CASSVDPNQETQYF	TGTGCCAGCAGCGTAGATCCTAACCAAGAGACCCAGTACTTC
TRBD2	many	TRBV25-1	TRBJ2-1	CASSRSLAGVSYNEQFF	TGTGCCAGCAGTAGAAGTCTAGCGGGAGTCAGCTACAATGAGCAGTTCTTC
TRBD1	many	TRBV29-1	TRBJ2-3	CSGGQGSTDTQYF	TGCAGCGGTGGACAGGGGAGCACAGATACGCAGTATTTT
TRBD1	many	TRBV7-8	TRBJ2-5	CASSGTGTRFQETQYF	TGTGCCAGCAGCGGGACAGGGACCCGATTCCAAGAGACCCAGTACTTC
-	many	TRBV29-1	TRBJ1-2	CSVESNREGYGYTF	TGCAGCGTTGAATCTAACAGGGAAGGCTATGGCTACACCTTC
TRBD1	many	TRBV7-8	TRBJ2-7	CASSRGQSEYEQYF	TGTGCCAGCAGCCGGGGACAGTCAGAGTACGAGCAGTACTTC
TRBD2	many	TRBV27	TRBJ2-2	CASSGLAGGPGELFF	TGTGCCAGCAGCGGACTAGCGGGAGGCCCCGGGGAGCTGTTTTTT
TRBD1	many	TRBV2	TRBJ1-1	CASRGQMNTEAFF	TGTGCCAGCAGGGGACAGATGAACACTGAAGCTTTCTTT
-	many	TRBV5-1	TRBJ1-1	CASSLSGILTEAFF	TGCGCCAGCAGCTTGTCAGGGATATTGACTGAAGCTTTCTTT
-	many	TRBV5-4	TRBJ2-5	CASSRKEETQYF	TGTGCCAGCAGCCGGAAAGAAGAGACCCAGTACTTC
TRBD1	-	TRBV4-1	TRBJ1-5	CASSQLRTGDQPQHF	TGCGCCAGCAGCCAACTTAGGACAGGGGATCAGCCCCAGCATTTT
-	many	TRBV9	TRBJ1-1	CASSPDGGGGRMAYTEAFF	TGTGCCAGCAGCCCCGATGGGGGGGGGGGGCGCATGGCCTACACTGAAGCTTTCTTT
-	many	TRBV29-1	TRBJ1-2	CSVVPGGLEYGYTF	TGCAGCGTTGTTCCAGGAGGCTTGGAGTATGGCTACACCTTC
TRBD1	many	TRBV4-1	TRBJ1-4	CASSEGQREKLFF	TGCGCCAGCAGCGAGGGACAGCGAGAAAAACTGTTTTTT
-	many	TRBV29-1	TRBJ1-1	CSGNFGVLNTEAFF	TGCAGCGGGAACTTCGGGGTGCTGAACACTGAAGCTTTCTTT
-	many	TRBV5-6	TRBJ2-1	CASSNEPGAYNEQFF	TGTGCCAGCAGCAACGAACCAGGGGCCTACAATGAGCAGTTCTTC
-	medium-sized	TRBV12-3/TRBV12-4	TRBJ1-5	CASSTHGLYSNQPQHF	TGTGCCAGCAGTACCCACGGCCTCTATAGCAATCAGCCCCAGCATTTT
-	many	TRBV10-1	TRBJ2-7	CASSETLNSYEQYF	TGCGCCAGCAGTGAAACACTGAATTCCTACGAGCAGTACTTC
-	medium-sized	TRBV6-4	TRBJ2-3	CASSDGTSTDTQYF	TGTGCCAGCAGTGACGGGACTAGCACAGATACGCAGTATTTT
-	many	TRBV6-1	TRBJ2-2	CASFRQVDTGELFF	TGTGCCAGCTTTCGACAGGTGGACACCGGGGAGCTGTTTTTT
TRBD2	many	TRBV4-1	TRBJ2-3	CASSQDKTSGVSTDTQYF	TGCGCCAGCAGCCAAGATAAGACTAGCGGAGTGAGCACAGATACGCAGTATTTT
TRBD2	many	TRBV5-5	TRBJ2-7	CASSGGTSGYEQYF	TGTGCCAGCAGCGGCGGGACTAGCGGCTACGAGCAGTACTTC
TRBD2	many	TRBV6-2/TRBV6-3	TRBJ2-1	CASSYSLAGGLNNEQFF	TGTGCCAGCAGTTACTCACTAGCGGGAGGGTTAAACAATGAGCAGTTCTTC
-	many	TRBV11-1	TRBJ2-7	CASSNLNYEQYF	TGTGCCAGCAGCAATCTAAACTACGAGCAGTACTTC
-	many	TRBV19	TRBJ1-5	CASSISASNQPQHF	TGTGCCAGTAGTATTAGTGCTAGCAATCAGCCCCAGCATTTT
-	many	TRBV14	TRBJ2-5	CASSRDWNDVETQYF	TGTGCCAGCAGCAGGGACTGGAATGACGTGGAGACCCAGTACTTC
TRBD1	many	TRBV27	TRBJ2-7	CASRNPGQGALSSYEQYF	TGTGCCAGCAGAAACCCGGGACAGGGGGCTCTTAGCTCCTACGAGCAGTACTTC
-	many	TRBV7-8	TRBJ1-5	CASSLVPRLLNQPQHF	TGTGCCAGCAGCTTAGTTCCAAGGTTACTAAATCAGCCCCAGCATTTT
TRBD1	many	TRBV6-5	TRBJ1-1	CASSHRTGATEAFF	TGTGCCAGCAGCCACAGGACAGGGGCCACTGAAGCTTTCTTT
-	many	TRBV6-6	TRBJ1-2	CASSGTSYGYTF	TGTGCCAGCAGTGGGACGTCCTATGGCTACACCTTC
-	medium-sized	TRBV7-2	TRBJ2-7	CASSFLGIEQYF	TGTGCCAGCAGCTTTTTAGGGATCGAGCAGTACTTC
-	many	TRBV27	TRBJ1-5	CASSLYWGVSGNQPQHF	TGTGCCAGCAGTTTATATTGGGGGGTTAGTGGCAATCAGCCCCAGCATTTT
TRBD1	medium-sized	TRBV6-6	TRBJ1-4	CASSYSGTGGEKLFF	TGTGCCAGCAGTTACTCCGGGACAGGGGGTGAAAAACTGTTTTTT
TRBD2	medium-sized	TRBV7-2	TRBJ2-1	CASSTSSGSGFNEQFF	TGTGCCAGCAGCACATCTAGCGGGAGTGGTTTCAATGAGCAGTTCTTC